This T cell receptor (beta chain) was recorded in a study of blood T cell repertoires in COVID-19. Only in-frame clones appear in the TCRdb table, and some are missing; sequencing was by immunoSEQ multiplex PCR. The data contain about 71,000 clones, over 75% of them singletons. The ends lost 3 bases at V and 3 bases at J; junction bases unmatched: 6. This CDR3 has 15 amino acids. Germline V lookup: CDR1 MDHEN, CDR2 SYDVKM. This receptor was identified in a woman aged 18-29 years with acute or convalescent COVID-19. Source material: peripheral blood. This chain links TRBV28 with TRBJ2-3; 7 bases map to TRBD2. CDR3 sequence (DNA): TGTGCCAGCAGTTTTTCGTATAGCGGGACAGATACGCAGTATTTT. Translated, it gives CASSFSYSGTDTQYF.